This T cell receptor (beta chain) is drawn from a study of T cell repertoires in cytomegalovirus infection. TCRdb independently ran MiXCR on the reads; one entry per CDR3 protein. The table includes over 300,000 distinct CDR3 sequences, around a sixth detected once. This clonotype was counted a few times. Its antigen is unidentified. The CDR3 loop spans 12 amino acids. In germline, CDR1 is SGHNT, CDR2 YENEEA. With 3 bases removed from V and 6 bases from J, the gap between germline ends came to 5 bases. General observations from the study: CMV carriers having the relevant HLA were flagged by cumulative public TCR beta family frequency.

Sequencing was done on a sample of PBMCs. The clonotype comes from a human donor in good health (CMV status not recorded). Some clones in this sample may be carry-over from other donors' samples. The chain couples TRBV11-3 to TRBJ2-2; D not resolved. The CDR3 DNA reads as TGTGCCAGCAGCTTGCGATCCGGGGAGCTGTTTTTT. The encoded protein is CASSLRSGELFF.